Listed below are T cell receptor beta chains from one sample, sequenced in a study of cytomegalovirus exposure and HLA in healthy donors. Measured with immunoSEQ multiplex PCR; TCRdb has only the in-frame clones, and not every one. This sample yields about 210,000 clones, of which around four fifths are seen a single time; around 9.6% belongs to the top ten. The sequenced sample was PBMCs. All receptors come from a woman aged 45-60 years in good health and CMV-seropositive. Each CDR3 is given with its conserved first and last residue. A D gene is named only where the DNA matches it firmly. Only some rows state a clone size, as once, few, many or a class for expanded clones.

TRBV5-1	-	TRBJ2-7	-	CASSYPGLGSGEQYF	TGCGCCAGCAGTTATCCGGGACTGGGGTCGGGCGAGCAGTACTTC
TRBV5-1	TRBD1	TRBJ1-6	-	CASSLEGARNSPLHF	TGCGCCAGCAGCTTGGAGGGGGCGAGGAATTCACCCCTCCACTTT
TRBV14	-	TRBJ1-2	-	CASSQQMINYGYTF	TGTGCCAGCAGCCAACAGATGATTAACTATGGCTACACCTTC
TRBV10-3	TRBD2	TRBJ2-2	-	CAISGLAAGELFF	TGTGCCATCAGTGGGCTAGCGGCTGGGGAGCTGTTTTTT
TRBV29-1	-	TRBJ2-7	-	CSVGSSYEQYF	TGCAGCGTGGGCAGTTCCTACGAGCAGTACTTC
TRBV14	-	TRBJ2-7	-	CASSPPRRDPNYEQYF	TGTGCCAGCAGCCCCCCCCGGAGGGACCCTAATTACGAGCAGTACTTC
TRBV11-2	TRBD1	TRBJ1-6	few	CASSSAGGRNSPLHF	TGTGCCAGCAGCTCCGCAGGGGGTCGGAATTCACCCCTCCACTTT
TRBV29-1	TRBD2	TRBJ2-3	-	CSAGGADTQYF	TGCAGCGCCGGGGGGGCAGATACGCAGTATTTT
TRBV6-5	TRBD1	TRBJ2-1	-	CASSSTGDSYNEQFF	TGTGCCAGCAGTTCTACAGGGGACTCCTACAATGAGCAGTTCTTC
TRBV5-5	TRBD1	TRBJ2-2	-	CASRLTQGVGGELFF	TGTGCCAGCAGATTGACACAGGGGGTGGGCGGGGAGCTGTTTTTT
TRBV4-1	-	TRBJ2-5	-	CASSQLGLPGETQYF	TGCGCCAGCAGCCAATTGGGACTCCCAGGCGAGACCCAGTACTTC
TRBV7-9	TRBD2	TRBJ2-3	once	CASSILAGYTDTQYF	TGTGCCAGCAGCATACTAGCGGGTTACACAGATACGCAGTATTTT
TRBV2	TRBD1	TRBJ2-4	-	CASSAYRDSKNIQYF	TGTGCCAGCAGTGCCTATCGGGACAGCAAAAACATTCAGTACTTC
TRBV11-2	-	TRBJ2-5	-	CASSTYVAISQETQYF	TGTGCCAGCAGCACGTATGTCGCGATATCCCAAGAGACCCAGTACTTC
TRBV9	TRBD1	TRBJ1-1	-	CASSPGTGGLRTEAFF	TGTGCCAGCAGCCCCGGGACAGGGGGCCTGCGGACTGAAGCTTTCTTT
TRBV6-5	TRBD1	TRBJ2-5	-	CASRYGTGGRQTQYF	TGTGCCAGCAGATATGGGACAGGGGGTCGGCAGACCCAGTACTTC
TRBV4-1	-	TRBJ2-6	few	CASSQEGLLSGANVLTF	TGCGCCAGCAGCCAAGAGGGGCTCCTTTCTGGGGCCAACGTCCTGACTTTC
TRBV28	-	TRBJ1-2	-	CASSLRTTRGYTF	TGTGCCAGCAGTTTACGGACAACAAGAGGCTACACCTTC
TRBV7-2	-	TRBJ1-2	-	CASSLDQERPGYTF	TGTGCCAGCAGCTTGGATCAGGAAAGGCCCGGCTACACCTTC
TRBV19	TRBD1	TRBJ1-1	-	CASSDRANTEAFF	TGTGCCAGTAGCGACAGGGCGAACACTGAAGCTTTCTTT
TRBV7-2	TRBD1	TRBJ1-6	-	CASGRTGANSPLHF	TGTGCCAGCGGGAGGACAGGGGCTAATTCACCCCTCCACTTT
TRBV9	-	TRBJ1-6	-	CASSARGSYNSPLHF	TGTGCCAGCAGCGCCCGGGGCTCCTATAATTCACCCCTCCACTTT
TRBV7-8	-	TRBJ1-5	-	CASSSVYRALNQPQHF	TGTGCCAGCAGCTCGGTTTACAGGGCCCTCAATCAGCCCCAGCATTTT
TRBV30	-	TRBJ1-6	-	CAWRSSYNSPLHF	TGTGCCTGGAGGAGCTCCTATAATTCACCCCTCCACTTT
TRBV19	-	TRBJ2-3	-	CASSTGLNTDTQYF	TGTGCCAGTAGCACAGGGCTTAACACAGATACGCAGTATTTT
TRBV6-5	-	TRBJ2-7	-	CASMGQPYEQYF	TGCGCCAGCATGGGGCAACCCTACGAGCAGTACTTC
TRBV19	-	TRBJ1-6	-	CASSWGLNSPLHF	TGTGCCAGTAGTTGGGGGCTGAATTCACCCCTCCACTTT
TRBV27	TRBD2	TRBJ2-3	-	CASSLSIGGGTDTQYF	TGTGCCAGCAGTTTATCGATCGGGGGGGGCACAGATACGCAGTATTTT
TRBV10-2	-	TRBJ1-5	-	CASSGGNNQPQHF	TGCGCCAGCAGTGGAGGGAACAATCAGCCCCAGCATTTT
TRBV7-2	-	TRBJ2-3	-	CASTLQGIITDTQYF	TGTGCCAGCACCTTACAGGGAATTATCACAGATACGCAGTATTTT
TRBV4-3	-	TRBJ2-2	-	CASSHLDSRRDGELFF	TGCGCCAGCAGCCACCTGGACAGTCGCCGGGACGGGGAGCTGTTTTTT
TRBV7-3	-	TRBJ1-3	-	CASSLDSTLGGNTIYF	TGTGCCAGCAGCCTGGACTCTACTCTGGGGGGAAACACCATATATTTT
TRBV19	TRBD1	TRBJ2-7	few	CASSLLGQAEQYF	TGTGCCAGTAGTCTGCTTGGACAGGCTGAGCAGTACTTC
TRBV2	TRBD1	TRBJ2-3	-	CASRENRGYLTDTQYF	TGTGCCAGCAGGGAAAACAGGGGGTATCTCACAGATACGCAGTATTTT
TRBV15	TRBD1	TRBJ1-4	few	CATSRVGGGGEKLFF	TGTGCCACCAGCAGAGTGGGCGGAGGGGGCGAAAAACTGTTTTTT
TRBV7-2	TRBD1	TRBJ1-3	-	CASSLDRVSGNTIYF	TGTGCCAGCAGCCTGGACAGGGTCTCTGGAAACACCATATATTTT
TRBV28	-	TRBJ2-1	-	CASSLGSGRIDNEQFF	TGTGCCAGCAGTTTAGGCTCAGGGAGGATCGACAATGAGCAGTTCTTC
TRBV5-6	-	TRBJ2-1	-	CASSLQAHEQFF	TGTGCCAGCAGCCTTCAGGCCCATGAGCAGTTCTTC
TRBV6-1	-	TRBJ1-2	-	CASSTPRVANYGYTF	TGTGCCAGCAGTACTCCGAGGGTAGCTAACTATGGCTACACCTTC
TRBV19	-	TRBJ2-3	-	CASSMVGGQPDTQYF	TGTGCCAGTAGTATGGTGGGGGGGCAGCCAGATACGCAGTATTTT
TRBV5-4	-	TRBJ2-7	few	CASSLTFPPAEQYF	TGTGCCAGCAGCTTGACTTTCCCCCCCGCCGAGCAGTACTTC
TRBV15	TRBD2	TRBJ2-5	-	CATSPTGGVGSGITAQYF	TGTGCCACCAGCCCAACTGGGGGGGTGGGCTCCGGTATAACGGCCCAGTACTTC
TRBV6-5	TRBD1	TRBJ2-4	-	CASRGTGGINIQYF	TGTGCCAGCAGAGGGACAGGGGGCATAAACATTCAGTACTTC
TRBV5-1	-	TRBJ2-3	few	CASSLVSGDTQYF	TGCGCCAGCAGCTTGGTCAGCGGAGATACGCAGTATTTT